Listed below are T cell receptor beta chains from one sample, sequenced in a study of T cell responses to AZD1222 COVID-19 vaccine. Sequenced by immunoSEQ multiplex PCR; TCRdb stores in-frame clones only, minus some. The sample gives roughly 100,000 clones, about 87% of which show up once; 10% is in the top ten. The starting material was peripheral blood, obtained 28 days after the second AZD1222 dose. Receptors originate from an adult who received the AZD1222 COVID-19 vaccine. Both conserved end residues are trimmed from each CDR3. Expanded clones are given a class, and other clones once, few, many or no size at all.

v_call	cdr3_length	j_call	clone_size	cdr3_aa
TRBV29-1	10	TRBJ2-2	.	SVTIWTGELF
TRBV15	12	TRBJ2-3	.	ATSRDSRKNTQY
TRBV28	12	TRBJ1-1	once	ASTSTLVNTEAF
TRBV5-1	12	TRBJ1-2	.	ASSLEGQNYGYT
TRBV29-1	13	TRBJ2-7	once	SVERGTGGFNEQY
TRBV5-6	10	TRBJ2-5	.	ASSLAQETQY
TRBV6-6	11	TRBJ1-5	once	ASIFTSNQPQH
TRBV11-2	14	TRBJ2-7	few	ASSLDRRQGNYEQY
TRBV6-5	10	TRBJ2-7	.	ASSYVGGEQY
TRBV15	11	TRBJ2-3	.	ATSRDLEDTQY
TRBV9	12	TRBJ2-7	.	ASSPGGQGYEQY
TRBV5-1	15	TRBJ2-3	.	ASSLGGKLAGTDTQY
TRBV14	12	TRBJ2-3	.	ASSGSGGLDTQY
TRBV19	13	TRBJ2-1	few	ASSLGGAQNNEQF
TRBV5-1	16	TRBJ2-1	.	ASSFTVGSPPAYNEQF
TRBV7-9	11	TRBJ1-5	once	ASTSLVGQPQH
TRBV12-5	10	TRBJ2-7	few	ASGLDLYEQY
TRBV20-1	9	TRBJ2-7	.	SARADAEQY
TRBV5-4	14	TRBJ2-7	.	ASSPGMESFTAEQY
TRBV6-5	12	TRBJ1-1	.	ASSWDRHGTEAF
TRBV5-1	14	TRBJ2-2	.	ASSSGYRSGYSELF
TRBV30	10	TRBJ2-7	.	AWTRGGFAQY
TRBV5-4	12	TRBJ2-4	.	ASSLGGPGGIQY
TRBV25-1	12	TRBJ1-1	.	ASSASQGHTEAF
TRBV4-3	10	TRBJ2-1	.	ASSQDRREQF
TRBV5-5	14	TRBJ2-7	.	ASRSHPTGTPYEQY
TRBV5-1	13	TRBJ2-2	.	ASSSGQGAAGELF
TRBV7-3	11	TRBJ1-2	.	ASSLKRDVGYT
TRBV3-1/TRBV3-2	13	TRBJ1-6	.	ASSQSSFSNSPLH
TRBV6-2/TRBV6-3	14	TRBJ2-2	.	ASSPHSPQGPGELF
TRBV6-1	11	TRBJ1-1	.	ASSDGTLNVAF
TRBV4-3	13	TRBJ2-1	few	ASSQVGIRGNEQF
TRBV30	12	TRBJ2-2	.	AWSRVGVTGELF
TRBV19	12	TRBJ2-2	.	ASSSGGNTGELF
TRBV7-2	14	TRBJ2-2	few	ASSLQPARNTGELF
TRBV29-1	11	TRBJ2-7	.	SVGGEVSYEQY